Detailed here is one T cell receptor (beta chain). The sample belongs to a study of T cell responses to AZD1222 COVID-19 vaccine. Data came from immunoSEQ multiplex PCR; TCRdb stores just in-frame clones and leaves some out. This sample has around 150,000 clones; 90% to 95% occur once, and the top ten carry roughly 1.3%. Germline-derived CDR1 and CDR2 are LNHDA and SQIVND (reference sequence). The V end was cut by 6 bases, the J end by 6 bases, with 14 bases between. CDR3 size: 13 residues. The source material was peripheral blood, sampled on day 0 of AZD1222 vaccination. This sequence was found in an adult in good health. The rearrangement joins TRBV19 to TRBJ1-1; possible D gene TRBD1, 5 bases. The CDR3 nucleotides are TGTGCCAGTAGAGAGGGGATATCGGCTGAAGCTTTCTTT. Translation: CASREGISAEAFF.